These 8 T cell receptor beta chains were sequenced from one sample in a study of T-cell reconstitution after alpha-beta-depleted transplantation in children. Unique molecular identifiers were incorporated into the prepared TCRbeta library. In TCRdb, the PCR reads were re-called with MiXCR into one record per CDR3 protein. Among about 610,000 distinct CDR3 sequences listed, over 9.5% were seen once. Material: PBMCs from the stem cell graft donor, obtained from the stem cell graft. All receptors come from a human donor who donated a stem cell graft to a child with acute myeloid leukemia.

This clonotype was seen repeatedly, ten times or more. The CDR3 region is CASSFRLAGGSHEQFF. CDR3 nucleotides: TGTGCCAGCAGTTTTAGACTAGCGGGAGGATCCCATGAGCAGTTCTTC. The chain employs TRBV6-5 and TRBJ2-1; TRBD2 matches 13 bases. The CDR3 is 16 residues long. V was clipped by 4 bases and J by 8 bases; unmatched bases: 8. Per the germline V gene, CDR1 is MNHEY and CDR2 is SVGAGI.

This clonotype was recorded many times. The chain is built from TRBV20-1 and TRBJ2-7, with 11 bases that match TRBD2. The germline V gene has CDR1 DFQATT and CDR2 SNEGSKA (reference sequence). Trimming cost V 5 bases and J 0 bases; bases outside gene matches: 3. The CDR3 consists of 14 residues. CDR3 residues: CSAPGTSGSYEQYF. In nucleotides, the CDR3 is TGCAGTGCTCCCGGGACTAGCGGCTCCTACGAGCAGTACTTC.

In its sample, this clonotype was seen many times. The rearrangement uses TRBV28 and TRBJ2-7; D is undetermined. The germline CDR1 and CDR2 sequences are MDHEN and SYDVKM. V lost 1 base to trimming and J lost 4 bases, with 8 bases between them. The CDR3 totals 13 residues. CDR3 in amino acids: CASSLSALYEQYF. The CDR3 DNA reads TGTGCCAGCAGTTTATCCGCGTTGTACGAGCAGTACTTC.

This chain links TRBV6-2 or TRBV6-3 with TRBJ2-7; D is unresolved. The CDR3 contains 14 residues. Trimming shortened V by 7 bases and J by 4 bases, and 17 bases separated the two germline ends. Germline V gene sequence: CDR1 MNHEY, CDR2 SVGEGT. The CDR3 DNA sequence: TGTGCCAGCACCATCGGTGGAATGGGTTACGAGCAGTACTTC. Residues: CASTIGGMGYEQYF.

This clonotype has ten or more counts. The chain couples TRBV4-2 to TRBJ2-7; 13 nucleotides agree with TRBD2. CDR1 and CDR2 (germline): LGHNA, YNFKEQ. With 1 base clipped from V and 5 bases from J, the junction kept 2 bases outside the gene matches. This CDR3 comprises 15 residues. The chain's CDR3 is CASSQGGTSGDEQYF. CDR3 coding DNA: TGTGCCAGCAGCCAAGGGGGGACTAGCGGGGACGAGCAGTACTTC.

This clonotype has just a few counts. V gene TRBV7-9 combines with J gene TRBJ2-7; D possibly corresponds to TRBD1 (6 bases). The V gene's germline CDR1 is SEHNR and CDR2 FQNEAQ (reference sequence). CDR3 length equals 14 residues. V was clipped by 0 bases and J by 11 bases, with 17 bases between them. The CDR3 loop reads CASSLAQGVDVEYF. The CDR3 DNA sequence: TGTGCCAGCAGCTTAGCACAGGGCGTGGACGTGGAGTACTTC.

The chain recombines TRBV5-1 with TRBJ1-1; tentative D call: TRBD1 (5 bases). This CDR3 is 15 amino acids long. The V gene lost 4 bases and the J gene lost 4 bases, with 17 bases spanning the gap. In germline, CDR1 is SGHRS, CDR2 YFSETQ. The CDR3 sequence is CASSPRQGSGTEAFF. CDR3 DNA sequence: TGCGCCAGCAGCCCTAGGCAGGGTAGCGGCACTGAAGCTTTCTTT.

The chain recombines TRBV9 with TRBJ2-5; perhaps TRBD2 as D (5 bases). Germline V gives CDR1 SGDLS, CDR2 YYNGEE. Trimming stripped 0 bases from V and 4 bases from J, with 7 bases between. The CDR3 totals 13 residues. The CDR3 sequence is CASSVVAGETQYF. CDR3 DNA sequence: TGTGCCAGCAGCGTAGTGGCGGGAGAGACCCAGTACTTC.